Below, one T cell receptor beta chain is given with its context. Its antigen is not known. Positive CCR7 selection of CD45RO-negative cells yielded the naive CD8 cells, and terminally differentiated effector memory CD45RA+ cells were excluded. The sample belongs to a study of shared clonotypes between healthy human individuals. Study in general: CD4 naive cells filled three plates per donor, CD4 memory three, CD8 naive two and CD8 memory one.

Study-wide points: The four-donor shared clonotypes exceeded non-shared clonotypes in generation probability, with non-shared ones scoring lower. Naive CD4 clonotype sharing across several donors was about 5%.

Using about 220 ng DNA, around 30,000 T cell genomes, the sorted-subset replicate PCRs were run. Generated by immunoSEQ multiplex PCR, the TCRdb table keeps only in-frame clones and is missing some. The table lists about 2 million clones, around 96% of them singletons. The CDR3 contains 14 residues. V gave up 6 bases and J gave up 7 bases, with 22 bases separating them. CDR1 is SQVTM, CDR2 ANQGSEA, per germline. Source material: naive CD8+ T cells sorted from blood. The source is a young man in good health. V gene TRBV29-1 combines with J gene TRBJ2-7; D perhaps matches TRBD1 (5 bases). CDR3: CSVVLLDTKWEQYF. DNA of the CDR3: TGCAGCGTCGTCCTCTTGGACACGAAATGGGAGCAGTACTTC.